What follows is one TCR beta chain and its context. This receptor's antigen is unknown. No base quality values were provided; no much bigger clone lies one nucleotide off. TCRbeta CDR3 regions were amplified from genomic DNA by means of the immunoSEQ Assay, a bias-controlled multiplex PCR. The source study handled its data this way. Nucleated cell counts per sample were estimated from amplification of reference gene primers within the assay. To quantify the absolute abundance of each unique TCRbeta CDR3 rearrangement, sequence reads were collapsed and filtered. Productive Simpson clonality was computed per sample as the square root of Simpson's diversity index over productive rearrangements. TCRdb holds this immuneACCESS table with in-frame rearrangements only. Some clones are missing; in checked studies, unresolved V genes explain under half, and the rest has no known cause. For V, J and clone size, that table is used; D and trimming come from the DNA. The sample includes about 300,000 clones, with around 85% observed a single time. Jointly, the top ten make up 1.5% to 2% of the sample.

Participants in the prospective study were enrolled through a virtual design, were aged roughly 18 to 90 years, and lived in approximately 25 United States geographic areas. In the prospective study, participants were assigned to cohorts based on the clinical history participants reported in a screening survey and a study questionnaire. Exposed participants were defined as having been in contact with someone with a PCR-confirmed or clinician-diagnosed COVID-19 case within 2 weeks of study entry. Mobile phlebotomists in the prospective study collected whole blood, serum and a nasopharyngeal or oropharyngeal swab from every participant. Over an approximately 2-month period, participants in the prospective study had the option of providing additional blood draws and questionnaires. Blood samples from the prospective study were shipped frozen or at room temperature prior to DNA extraction. The V end loses 0 bases and the J end loses 3 bases, and a stretch of 6 bases separates them. From its cysteine to its phenylalanine, the CDR3 spans 14 amino acids. Just the 42-base CDR3 DNA is kept, in frame starting at base 1. Taken from the germline V gene, the CDR1 and CDR2 loops are MNHEY and SVGAGI.

This specimen comes from a study of blood T cell repertoires in COVID-19 (dated by TCRdb to 2018 to 2021). With regard to the full study: The collaborator samples originated in the United States, Italy and Spain and spanned the acute and convalescent phases of COVID-19. The prospective study material was composed of cDNA or gDNA derived from T cells, B-cell-depleted T cells, or PBMCs. The dataset comprised deeply sampled blood TCRbeta repertoires from subjects exposed to, actively infected with, or recovered from COVID-19. The repertoires were released in a freely available public database meant as a resource for research on the immune response to SARS-CoV-2. Samples were obtained from the ongoing ImmuneRACE study (first 160 participants) and from 1,254 subjects provided by 6 global collaborators. Nearly every sample came with metadata listing a de-identified subject ID, COVID-19 status, age in years and sex. Where HLA class I and class II types were available, the types were taken from metadata supplied by the sample provider, not from assay-based typing. General conclusions and limits of the study: Clinical and demographic metadata were provided uncurated, with the amount varying by source and participant.

The material sequenced was PBMCs or T cells enriched from blood (not recorded which). Recombination joined TRBV6-5 with TRBJ1-3; the D gene cannot be named for sure. The sequence derives from a woman in her 30s who had been exposed to COVID-19. The CDR3 amino acid sequence is: CASSYSDFGNTIYF. The nucleotide sequence reads TGTGCCAGCAGTTACTCGGACTTTGGAAACACCATATATTTT.